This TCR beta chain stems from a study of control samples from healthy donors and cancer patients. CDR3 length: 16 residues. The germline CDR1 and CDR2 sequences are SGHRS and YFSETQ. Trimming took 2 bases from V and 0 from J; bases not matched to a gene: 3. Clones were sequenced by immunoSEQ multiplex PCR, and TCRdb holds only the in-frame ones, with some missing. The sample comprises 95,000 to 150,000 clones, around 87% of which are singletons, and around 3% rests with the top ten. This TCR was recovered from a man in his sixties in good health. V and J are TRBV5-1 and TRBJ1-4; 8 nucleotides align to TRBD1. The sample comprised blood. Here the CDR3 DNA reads TGCGCCAGCAGCTTACAGGGGGTTGCAACTAATGAAAAACTGTTTTTT. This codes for CASSLQGVATNEKLFF.